The sequence of this TCR beta chain was determined in a study of blood T cell repertoires in COVID-19 (dated by TCRdb to about 2020). Regarding the research as a whole: Collaborator samples came from the United States, Italy and Spain and covered acute and convalescent phases of COVID-19. The material from the prospective study consisted of cDNA or gDNA derived from T cells, B-cell-depleted T cells, or PBMCs. The dataset comprised deeply sampled blood TCRbeta repertoires from subjects exposed to, actively infected with, or recovered from COVID-19. The repertoires were released in a freely available public database intended as a resource for research on the immune response to SARS-CoV-2. Samples were obtained from the ongoing ImmuneRACE study (first 160 participants) and from some 1,300 subjects provided by 6 global collaborators. Nearly every sample came with metadata listing a de-identified subject ID, COVID-19 status, age in years and sex. Where available, HLA class I and class II types were obtained from metadata supplied by the sample provider rather than from assay-based typing.

This clone was observed a few times. Its antigen is not yet known. No much larger clone exists at a distance of one base, and base qualities are not known. The immunoSEQ Assay, a bias-controlled multiplex PCR, was used to amplify TCRbeta CDR3 regions from genomic DNA. As for how the authors treated the data: The number of nucleated cells in each sample was estimated from the amplification of reference gene primers within the assay. Sequence reads were collapsed and filtered to measure the absolute abundance of every unique TCRbeta CDR3 rearrangement. For each sample, productive Simpson clonality was calculated as the square root of Simpson's diversity index over productive rearrangements. TCRdb took this table from immuneACCESS and kept in-frame rearrangements with V and J called. Such tables lack part of the clones; where checked against another copy, unresolved V genes explain under half of the gap, and the rest is unexplained. V, J and clone size are those of that table, while D and trimming were read from the DNA. The sample table shows 180,000 or so clones, and approximately 84% are seen once. 7.5% to 8% of the sample is in the top ten clones.

The CDR3 runs 13 residues from the cysteine to the phenylalanine. Here the CDR3 DNA is all that survives: 39 bases in frame from base 1. CDR1 is given as SNHLY and CDR2 as FYNNEI, both from the germline V gene. Relative to germline, V is 6 bases shorter and J is 10 bases shorter, with 13 bases between their ends. Another Seattle source contributed samples from volunteer blood donors who had recovered from COVID-19. The collaborating institutions used their own protocols to collect whole blood in K2EDTA tubes. For TCRbeta analysis, collaborator samples were shipped as frozen whole blood, as isolated PBMCs, or as DNA extracted from either sample type. Study-wide findings and limitations: The quantity of clinical and demographic metadata differed by source and by participant and was supplied without curation.

The chain was built from TRBV2 and TRBJ1-6; a tentative D call is TRBD1 (6 bases match). The sample consisted of peripheral blood. The sequence derives from a man aged 35 to 55 who had recovered from COVID-19. Here is the DNA: TGTGCCAGCAGACAGAACAGGGAATCACCCCTCCACTTT. Its translation reads: CASRQNRESPLHF. Here the CDR3 is joined to the reference TRBV2 and TRBJ1-6 genes, and the full variable domain is: EPEVTQTPSHQVTQMGQEVILRCVPISNHLYFYWYRQILGQKVEFLVSFYNNEISEKSEIFDDQFSVERPDGSNFTLKIRSTKLEDSAMYFCASRQNRESPLHFGNGTRLTVT.